The 16 T cell receptor beta chains listed next were all sequenced from one sample in a study of cytomegalovirus exposure and HLA in healthy donors. The PCR made use of 60 Vbeta and 13 Jbeta primers. Only in-frame clones appear in the TCRdb table, and some are missing; sequencing was by immunoSEQ multiplex PCR. The table lists 140,000 or so clones, around two thirds of them singletons. The sample consisted of PBMCs. These receptors were obtained from a man between 18 and 29 years old in good health and CMV-seropositive.

The table lists this clone with a few counts. V usage is TRBV2 and J usage is TRBJ2-7; 7 nucleotides match TRBD1. The ends lost 4 bases at V and 6 bases at J; junction bases unmatched: 9. Germline values: CDR1 SNHLY, CDR2 FYNNEI. The length of the CDR3 is 14 residues. The CDR3 DNA reads as TGTGCCAGCAGTGCGGAGACAGGGAGTCCCGAGCAGTACTTC. Residues: CASSAETGSPEQYF.

This sequence joins TRBV27 and TRBJ1-3; 7 nucleotides line up with TRBD1. The V gene end was trimmed by 5 bases and the J gene end by 3 bases; junction bases not matched to a gene: 7. There are 15 residues in the CDR3. Germline lookup yields CDR1 MNHEY and CDR2 SMNVEV (reference sequence). CDR3 sequence (DNA): TGTGCCAGCAGTGCCGGGACAGCCCGTGGAAACACCATATATTTT. Its protein is CASSAGTARGNTIYF.

In its sample, this clone was seen a few times. This chain uses TRBV6-5 with TRBJ1-1; D not resolved. This CDR3 contains 16 residues. Germline lookup yields CDR1 MNHEY and CDR2 SVGAGI. V gave up 0 bases and J gave up 3 bases, with 14 bases separating them. The CDR3 sequence: CASSYSRGFGDTEAFF. CDR3 nucleotides: TGTGCCAGCAGTTACTCAAGAGGGTTTGGAGACACTGAAGCTTTCTTT.

CDR3 bases: TGTGCCAGTAACCTACGCGGAAGCGGGAGGGCCCAGTACTTC. This encodes CASNLRGSGRAQYF. J is TRBJ2-7 and V is TRBV19; TRBD2 matches 10 bases. With V trimmed by 7 bases and J by 10 bases, 13 bases remained unmatched. The CDR3 extends over 14 amino acids. Germline CDR1 LNHDA, CDR2 SQIVND (reference sequence).

This chain connects TRBV10-1 to TRBJ1-1; D ambiguous. This CDR3 spans 15 amino acids. In germline, CDR1 is WNHNN, CDR2 SYGVQD (reference sequence). Trimming removed 2 bases from V and 4 bases from J, with 14 bases in between. CDR3 amino acids: CASSEGRVESTEAFF. The CDR3 DNA follows: TGCGCCAGCAGTGAGGGGAGGGTGGAAAGCACTGAAGCTTTCTTT.

The V and J genes are TRBV7-9 and TRBJ2-3; TRBD1 aligns across 7 bases. The germline V gene has CDR1 SEHNR and CDR2 FQNEAQ (reference sequence). Germline trimming cut 3 bases from V and 5 bases from J; bases unmatched to any gene: 8. The CDR3 spans 15 residues. The CDR3 DNA is TGTGCCAGCAGCTTGGGGGACAGAGCAAAAGATACGCAGTATTTT. This translates into CASSLGDRAKDTQYF. The full variable domain, in which reference TRBV7-9 and TRBJ2-3 provide the parts outside the CDR3, is DTGVSQNPRHKITKRGQNVTFRCDPISEHNRLYWYRQTLGQGPEFLTYFQNEAQLEKSRLLSDRFSAERPKGSFSTLEIQRTEQGDSAMYLCASSLGDRAKDTQYFGPGTRLTVL.

This clone was picked up one time. The J gene is TRBJ2-2, the V gene TRBV2; 13 bases agree with TRBD2. The CDR3 consists of 15 residues. Germline loops: CDR1 SNHLY, CDR2 FYNNEI. The V and J ends lost 6 bases and 5 bases, in that order; junction bases with no gene match: 3. This chain's CDR3 is CASRRTSGSTGELFF. CDR3 nucleotide sequence: TGTGCCAGCAGAAGGACTAGCGGGAGTACCGGGGAGCTGTTTTTT.

This clone was seen more than once but under ten times. The chain couples TRBV27 to TRBJ1-3; 9 bases line up with TRBD1. The junction had 18 bases not matched to a gene; V was cut back by 8 bases and J by 7 bases. The CDR3 has 17 amino acids. Germline V lookup: CDR1 MNHEY, CDR2 SMNVEV (reference sequence). The CDR3 coding sequence is TGTGCCAGCTGTGACAGGGGGATCACTAATCTCAAGAACACCATATATTTT. It is translated as CASCDRGITNLKNTIYF.

V is TRBV6-5 and J is TRBJ1-2; unclear D gene. Trimming stripped 2 bases from V and 4 bases from J, with 11 bases between. This CDR3 region has 14 residues. Germline V gene lookup returns CDR1 MNHEY and CDR2 SVGAGI. This chain's CDR3 is CASSYRVQGYGYTF. DNA for the CDR3: TGTGCCAGCAGTTACCGGGTCCAAGGCTATGGCTACACCTTC.

Only one count was recorded for this clone. This chain connects TRBV5-5 to TRBJ1-2, with 8 nucleotides matching TRBD1. The germline CDR1 and CDR2 sequences are SGHKS and YYEKEE (reference sequence). V trimming: 2 bases; J trimming: 0 bases; junction bases outside the gene matches: 3. The CDR3 length is 15 residues. As DNA, the CDR3 is TGTGCCAGCAGCTTTTCGACAGGGGCTAACTATGGCTACACCTTC. This codes for CASSFSTGANYGYTF.

The chain carries TRBV6-4 and TRBJ1-4; 7 positions agree with TRBD1. The CDR3 loop spans 14 amino acids. Trimming at V came to 5 bases and at J to 7 bases, leaving 7 bases not matched to a gene. Germline V gene data show CDR1 as MRHNA and CDR2 as SNTAGT. DNA for the CDR3: TGTGCCAGCAGTACCGAACAGGGGAGTGAAAAACTGTTTTTT. It is translated as CASSTEQGSEKLFF.

The chain employs TRBV19 and TRBJ2-3; TRBD2 matches at 10 bases. After removal of 2 bases from V and 2 bases from J, the junction contained 4 bases not matched to a gene. Germline-derived CDR1 and CDR2 are LNHDA and SQIVND (reference sequence). The length of the CDR3 is 16 residues. The CDR3 DNA reads as TGTGCCAGTAGTATAACCAGCGGGGGGGCCACAGATACGCAGTATTTT. Its translation is CASSITSGGATDTQYF.

This clone has a single count. The chain carries TRBV10-3 and TRBJ1-2, with 8 bases identical to TRBD1. From germline, CDR1 is ENHRY and CDR2 SYGVKD. The length of the CDR3 is 13 residues. V was pared by 6 bases and J by 6 bases, with 6 bases of the junction left unmatched. This CDR3 is CAIRGQAEDGYTF. Written as DNA, the CDR3 is TGTGCCATCAGGGGACAGGCAGAGGATGGCTACACCTTC.

This clone has only a few counts. Just one base apart from a much larger clone, this may be a read error. The chain carries TRBV27 and TRBJ2-6; D gene ambiguous. The CDR3 extends over 14 amino acids. V was clipped by 5 bases and J by 0 bases, with 5 bases between them. CDR1 and CDR2 (germline): MNHEY, SMNVEV (reference sequence). The CDR3 nucleotides read TGTGCCAGCAGTGATAGCTCTGGGGCCAACGTCCTGACTTTC. It specifies CASSDSSGANVLTF. Looking up the rest from reference TRBV27 and TRBJ2-6 gives the full variable domain: EAQVTQNPRYLITVTGKKLTVTCSQNMNHEYMSWYRQDPGLGLRQIYYSMNVEVTDKGDVPEGYKVSRKEKRNFPLILESPSPNQTSLYFCASSDSSGANVLTFGAGSRLTVL.

The chain is built from TRBV19 and TRBJ2-4; D gene unclear. The germline V and J ends were trimmed by 8 bases and 5 bases, with 7 bases remaining between them. The CDR3 is 11 residues long. The germline gives CDR1 LNHDA, CDR2 SQIVND (reference sequence). The CDR3 DNA is TGTGCCAGTGGTAGAGAAAACATTCAGTACTTC. Its translation: CASGRENIQYF.

The V gene is TRBV6-1, the J gene TRBJ2-7; D gene uncertain. The germline V gene has CDR1 MNHNS and CDR2 SASEGT. This CDR3 has 9 residues. CDR3 protein: CARSYEQYF. The CDR3 nucleotides are TGTGCTCGGAGCTACGAGCAGTACTTC.